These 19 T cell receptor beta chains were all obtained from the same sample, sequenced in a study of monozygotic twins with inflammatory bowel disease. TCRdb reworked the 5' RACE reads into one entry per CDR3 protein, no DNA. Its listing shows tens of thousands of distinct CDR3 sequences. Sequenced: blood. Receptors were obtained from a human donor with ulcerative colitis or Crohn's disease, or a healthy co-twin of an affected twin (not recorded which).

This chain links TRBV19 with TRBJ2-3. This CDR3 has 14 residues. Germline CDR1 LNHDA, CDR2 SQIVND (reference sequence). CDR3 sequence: CASPTEGFTDTQYF.

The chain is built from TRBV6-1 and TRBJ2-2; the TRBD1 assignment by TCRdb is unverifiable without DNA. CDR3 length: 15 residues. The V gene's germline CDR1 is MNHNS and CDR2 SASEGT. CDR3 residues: CASSEALSGTGELFF.

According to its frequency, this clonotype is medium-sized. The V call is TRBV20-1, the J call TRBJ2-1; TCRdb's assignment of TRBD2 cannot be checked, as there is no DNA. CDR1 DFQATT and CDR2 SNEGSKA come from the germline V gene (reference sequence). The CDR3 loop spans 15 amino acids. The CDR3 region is CSARVASGLYNEQFF.

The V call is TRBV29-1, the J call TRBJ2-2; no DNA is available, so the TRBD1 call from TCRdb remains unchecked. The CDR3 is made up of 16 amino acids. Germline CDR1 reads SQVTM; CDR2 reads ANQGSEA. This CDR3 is CSVEGQGAVNTGELFF.

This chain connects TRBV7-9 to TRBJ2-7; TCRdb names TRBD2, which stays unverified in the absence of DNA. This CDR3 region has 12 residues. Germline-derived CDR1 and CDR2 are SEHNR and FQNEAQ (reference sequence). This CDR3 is CASSKGPGEQYF.

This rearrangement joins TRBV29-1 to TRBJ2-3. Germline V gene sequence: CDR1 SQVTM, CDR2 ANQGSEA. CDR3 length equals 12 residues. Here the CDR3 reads CSVHERADTQYF.

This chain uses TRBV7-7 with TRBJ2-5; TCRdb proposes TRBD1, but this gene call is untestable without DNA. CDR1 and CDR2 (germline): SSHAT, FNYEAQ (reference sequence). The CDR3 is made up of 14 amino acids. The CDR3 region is CASSSGGILETQYF. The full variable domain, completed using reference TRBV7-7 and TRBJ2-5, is GAGVSQSPRYKVTKRGQDVTLRCDPISSHATLYWYQQALGQGPEFLTYFNYEAQPDKSGLPSDRFSAERPEGSISTLTIQRTEQRDSAMYRCASSSGGILETQYFGPGTRLLVL.

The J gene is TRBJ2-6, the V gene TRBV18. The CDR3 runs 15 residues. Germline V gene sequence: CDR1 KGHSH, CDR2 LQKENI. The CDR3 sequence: CASSPPRSGANVLTF. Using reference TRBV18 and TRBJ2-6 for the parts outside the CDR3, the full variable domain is NAGVMQNPRHLVRRRGQEARLRCSPMKGHSHVYWYRQLPEEGLKFMVYLQKENIIDESGMPKERFSAEFPKEGPSILRIQQVVRGDSAAYFCASSPPRSGANVLTFGAGSRLTVL.

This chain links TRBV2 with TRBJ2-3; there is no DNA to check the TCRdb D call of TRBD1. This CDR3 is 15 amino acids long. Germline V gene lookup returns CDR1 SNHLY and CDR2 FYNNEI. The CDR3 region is CASIRGQGITDTQYF.

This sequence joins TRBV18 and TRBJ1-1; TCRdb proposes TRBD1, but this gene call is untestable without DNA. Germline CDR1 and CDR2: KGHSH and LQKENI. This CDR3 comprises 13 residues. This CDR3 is CASNTGRNTEAFF.

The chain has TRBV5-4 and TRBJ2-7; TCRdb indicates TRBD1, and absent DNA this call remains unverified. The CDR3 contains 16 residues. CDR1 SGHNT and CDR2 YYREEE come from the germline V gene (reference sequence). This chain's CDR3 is CASSLKAGAGAGEQYF.

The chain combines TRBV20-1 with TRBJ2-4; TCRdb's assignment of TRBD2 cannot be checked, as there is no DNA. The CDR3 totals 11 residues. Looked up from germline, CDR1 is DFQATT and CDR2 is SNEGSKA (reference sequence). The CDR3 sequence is CSAGGVGMQYF.

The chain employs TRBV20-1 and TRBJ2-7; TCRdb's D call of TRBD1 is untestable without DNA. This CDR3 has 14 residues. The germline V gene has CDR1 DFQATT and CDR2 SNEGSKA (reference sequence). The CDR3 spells CSAEATGDSYEQYF.

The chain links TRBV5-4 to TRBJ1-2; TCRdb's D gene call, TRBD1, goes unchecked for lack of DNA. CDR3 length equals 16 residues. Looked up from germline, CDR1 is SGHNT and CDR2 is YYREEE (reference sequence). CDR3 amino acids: CASSPALGQINYGYTF.

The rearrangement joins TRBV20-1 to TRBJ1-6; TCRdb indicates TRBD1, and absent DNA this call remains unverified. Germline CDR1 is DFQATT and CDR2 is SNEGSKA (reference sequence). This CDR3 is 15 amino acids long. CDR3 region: CSASPGGPVNSPLHF.

CDR3: CAWSFGSTEAFF. This chain links TRBV30 with TRBJ1-1. The CDR3 totals 12 residues. Germline CDR1 is GTSNPN and CDR2 is SVGIG (reference sequence).

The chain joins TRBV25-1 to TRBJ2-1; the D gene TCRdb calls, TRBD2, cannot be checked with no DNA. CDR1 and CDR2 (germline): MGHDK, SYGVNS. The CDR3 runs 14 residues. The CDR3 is CASSESGWRGEQFF.

The chain's CDR3 is CASSQSLSEQFF. J is TRBJ2-1 and V is TRBV4-2. The CDR3 totals 12 residues. Germline-derived CDR1 and CDR2 are LGHNA and YNFKEQ.

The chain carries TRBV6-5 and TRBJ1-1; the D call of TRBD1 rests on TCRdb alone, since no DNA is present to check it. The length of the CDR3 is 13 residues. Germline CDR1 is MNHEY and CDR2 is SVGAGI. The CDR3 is CASSYSQWAEAFF.